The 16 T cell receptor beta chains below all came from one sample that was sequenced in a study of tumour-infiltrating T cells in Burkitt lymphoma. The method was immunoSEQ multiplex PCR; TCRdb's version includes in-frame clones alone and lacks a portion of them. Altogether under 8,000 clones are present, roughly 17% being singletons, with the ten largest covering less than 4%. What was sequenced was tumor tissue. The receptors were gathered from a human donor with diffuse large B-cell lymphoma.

CDR3 nucleotides: TGCGCCAGCAGCTTGGCCCCCAGGGGCACTGAAGCTTTCTTT. Translation: CASSLAPRGTEAFF. The chain uses TRBV4-1 and TRBJ1-1; possibly TRBD1 for D (6 bases). Between the trimmed V and J ends, which lost 5 bases and 4 bases, there was a span of 14 bases. CDR1 MGHRA and CDR2 YSYEKL come from the germline V gene. The CDR3 has 14 amino acids.

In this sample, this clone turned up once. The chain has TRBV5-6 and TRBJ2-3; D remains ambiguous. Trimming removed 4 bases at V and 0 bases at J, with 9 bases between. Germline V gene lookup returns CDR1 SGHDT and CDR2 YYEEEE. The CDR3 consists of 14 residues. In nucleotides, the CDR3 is TGTGCCAGCAGCCCTGTGGACAGCACAGATACGCAGTATTTT. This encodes CASSPVDSTDTQYF.

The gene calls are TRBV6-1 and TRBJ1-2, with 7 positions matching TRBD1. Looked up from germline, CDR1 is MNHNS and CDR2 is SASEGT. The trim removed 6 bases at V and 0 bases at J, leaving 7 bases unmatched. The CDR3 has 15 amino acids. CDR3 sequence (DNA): TGTGCCAGCAGCGCTTCCGGGACAGCTAACTATGGCTACACCTTC. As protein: CASSASGTANYGYTF.

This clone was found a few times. CDR3 sequence reads: CASSFGASGPTAKNIQYF. CDR3 nucleotide sequence: TGTGCCAGCAGCTTTGGGGCTAGCGGACCTACCGCCAAAAACATTCAGTACTTC. The V gene is TRBV5-6, the J gene TRBJ2-4, with TRBD2 matching over 7 bases. Germline V gene lookup returns CDR1 SGHDT and CDR2 YYEEEE. The length of the CDR3 is 18 residues. Trimming cost V 2 bases and J 1 base; bases outside gene matches: 12.

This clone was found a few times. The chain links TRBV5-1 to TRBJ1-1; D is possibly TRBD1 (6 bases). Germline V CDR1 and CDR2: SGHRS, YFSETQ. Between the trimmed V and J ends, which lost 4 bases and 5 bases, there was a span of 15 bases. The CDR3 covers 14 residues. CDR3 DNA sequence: TGCGCCAGCAGCCAAAGTACAGGGTCGACTGAAGCTTTCTTT. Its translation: CASSQSTGSTEAFF.

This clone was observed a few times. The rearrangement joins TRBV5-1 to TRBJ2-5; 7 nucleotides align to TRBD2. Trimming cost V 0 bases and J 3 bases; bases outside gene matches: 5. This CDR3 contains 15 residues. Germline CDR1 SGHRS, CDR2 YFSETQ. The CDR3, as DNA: TGCGCCAGCAGCTTGGGAGCGGGGCTAAAAGAGACCCAGTACTTC. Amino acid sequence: CASSLGAGLKETQYF.

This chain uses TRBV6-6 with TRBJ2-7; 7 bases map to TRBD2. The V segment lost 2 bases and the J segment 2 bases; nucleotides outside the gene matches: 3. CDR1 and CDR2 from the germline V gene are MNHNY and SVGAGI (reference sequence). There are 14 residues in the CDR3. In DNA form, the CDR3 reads TGTGCCAGCAGTTACAGGGAGGGTCCCTACGAGCAGTACTTC. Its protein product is CASSYREGPYEQYF.

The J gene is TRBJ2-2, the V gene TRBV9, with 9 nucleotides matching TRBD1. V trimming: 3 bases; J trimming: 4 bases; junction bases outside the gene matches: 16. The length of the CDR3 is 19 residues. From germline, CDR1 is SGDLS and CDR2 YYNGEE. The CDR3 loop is CASSDQQGAVAGVTGELFF. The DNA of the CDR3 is TGTGCCAGCAGCGACCAACAGGGGGCCGTCGCGGGAGTCACCGGGGAGCTGTTTTTT.

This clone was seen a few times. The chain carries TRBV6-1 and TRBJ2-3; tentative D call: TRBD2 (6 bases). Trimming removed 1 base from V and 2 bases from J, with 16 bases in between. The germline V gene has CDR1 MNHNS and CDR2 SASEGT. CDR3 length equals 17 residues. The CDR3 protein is CASSEVWEAGPTDTQYF. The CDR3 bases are TGTGCCAGCAGTGAAGTATGGGAAGCGGGCCCCACAGATACGCAGTATTTT.

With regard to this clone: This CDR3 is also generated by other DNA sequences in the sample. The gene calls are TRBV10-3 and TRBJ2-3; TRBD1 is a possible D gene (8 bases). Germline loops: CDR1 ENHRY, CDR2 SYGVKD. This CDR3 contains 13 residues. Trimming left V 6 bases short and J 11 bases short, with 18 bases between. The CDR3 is CAISPGTGGEQYF. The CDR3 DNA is TGTGCCATCAGCCCCGGAACAGGGGGGGAGCAGTATTTT.

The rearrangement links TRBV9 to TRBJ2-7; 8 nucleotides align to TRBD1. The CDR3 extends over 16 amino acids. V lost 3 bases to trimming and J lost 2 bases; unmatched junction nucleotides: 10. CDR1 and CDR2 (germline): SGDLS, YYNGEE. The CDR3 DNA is TGTGCCAGCAGCGCCTTACCGGGACAGGAGACCTACGAGCAGTACTTC. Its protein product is CASSALPGQETYEQYF.

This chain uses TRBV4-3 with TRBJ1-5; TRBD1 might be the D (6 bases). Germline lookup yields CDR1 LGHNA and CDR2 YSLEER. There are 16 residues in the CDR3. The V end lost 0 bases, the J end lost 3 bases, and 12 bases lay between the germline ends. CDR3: CASSQDYREPNQPQHF. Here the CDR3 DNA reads TGCGCCAGCAGCCAAGACTACAGGGAGCCCAATCAGCCCCAGCATTTT.

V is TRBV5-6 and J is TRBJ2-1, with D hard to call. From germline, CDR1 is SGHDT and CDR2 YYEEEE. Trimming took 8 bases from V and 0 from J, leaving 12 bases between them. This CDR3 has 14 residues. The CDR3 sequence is CASLSLGSYNEQFF. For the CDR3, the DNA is TGTGCCAGTTTAAGCTTAGGCTCCTACAATGAGCAGTTCTTC.

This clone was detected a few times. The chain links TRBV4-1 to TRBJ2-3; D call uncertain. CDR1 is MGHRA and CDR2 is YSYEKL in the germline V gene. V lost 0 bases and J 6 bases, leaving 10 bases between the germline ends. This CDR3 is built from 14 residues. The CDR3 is CASSQDSGWDTQYF. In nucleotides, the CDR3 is TGCGCCAGCAGCCAAGATTCGGGTTGGGATACGCAGTATTTT.

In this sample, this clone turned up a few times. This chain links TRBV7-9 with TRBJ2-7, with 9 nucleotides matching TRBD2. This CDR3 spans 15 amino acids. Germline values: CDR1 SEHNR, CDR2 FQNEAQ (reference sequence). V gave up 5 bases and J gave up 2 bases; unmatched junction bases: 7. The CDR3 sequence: CASSARTSATYEQYF. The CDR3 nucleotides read TGTGCCAGCAGCGCCCGGACTAGCGCTACCTACGAGCAGTACTTC.

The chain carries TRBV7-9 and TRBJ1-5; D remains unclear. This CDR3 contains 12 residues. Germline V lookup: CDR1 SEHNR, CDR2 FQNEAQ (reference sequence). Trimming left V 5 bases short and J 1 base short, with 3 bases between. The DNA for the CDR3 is TGTGCCAGCAGCGACAGCAATCAGCCCCAGCATTTT. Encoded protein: CASSDSNQPQHF.